This T cell receptor beta chain emerged from a study of Graves' ophthalmopathy and Graves' hyperthyroidism (dated by TCRdb to between 2018 and 2020). Context from the whole study: Peripheral blood was collected at initial diagnosis, prior to any treatment. The study used TCR beta repertoire signatures to distinguish Graves' ophthalmopathy from Graves' hyperthyroidism and to predict progression to ophthalmopathy. In total, around 130 blood samples were TCR-sequenced: some 40 ophthalmopathy, around 75 hyperthyroidism and about 17 hyperthyroidism-to-ophthalmopathy patients. To explore V-J signatures that distinguish ophthalmopathy from hyperthyroidism, a discovery set of around 100 patients was enrolled, made up of more than 40 with ophthalmopathy and around 57 with stable hyperthyroidism. The independent validation cohort included approximately 19 hyperthyroidism patients plus 17 patients who later progressed from hyperthyroidism to ophthalmopathy. In roughly six hyperthyroidism patients, the T-cell repertoires found in thyroid tissue were compared with those found in blood. Following sample collection, hyperthyroidism patients were given methimazole at a starting dose of 30 mg daily, and ophthalmopathy patients were given high-dose intravenous methylprednisolone. Overall study results and their limits: Among expanded thyroid clonotypes with frequency above 0.001, most also showed up in blood, which suggests that blood repertoires may reflect the thyroid immune response. No statistical method was used to set the sample size in advance, and the investigators knew which group each participant was assigned to. The 13-signature model separated ophthalmopathy from stable hyperthyroidism with approximately 88% sensitivity and 81.08% specificity in cross-validation, and 80%/75% in the test set. In validation, the model predicted ophthalmopathy progression with about 71% sensitivity and around 72% specificity; roughly 11 predicted patients were CT-confirmed with GO in a median of about 6.1 months.

This clonotype has ten or more counts. Its cognate antigen has yet to be identified. The record has no base qualities; no much larger clone is one base away. The ophthalmopathy patients had moderately to severely active disease, with a Clinical Activity Score of 3 or higher, a NOSPECS grade of 4 or higher, and a disease duration of less than 3 months. Patients with other autoimmune diseases, uncontrolled infections, pregnancy or lactation were excluded. Diagnosis relied on clinical symptoms, serum thyroxine, TRAb, thyroid ultrasound and orbital computed tomography. PBMCs were isolated from approximately 10 ml of fresh peripheral blood by Ficoll-Paque density gradient centrifugation. Total RNA was extracted using Trizol reagent, and RNA quality was checked on an Agilent 2100 Bioanalyzer. For repertoire sequencing, TCR beta CDR3 regions were amplified from RNA transcripts. A first-round RT-PCR used HTBI primers with the Qiagen OneStep RT-PCR kit, followed by a second-round multiplex PCR, size selection and purification. Libraries were sequenced on an Illumina HiSeq2000 using paired-end 100 bp reads. The paper's processing steps were these. SOAPnuke was used to process the reads, throwing out any read that had adapters, had uncalled bases, had a mean Phred below 15, or lacked an exact constant-primer or identifier match. COPE v1.2.5 was used to merge the high-quality paired reads. Unique nucleotide sequences were defined as clonotypes and aligned to IMGT TRB V, D and J references using MiTCR v1.1. Analysis was restricted to V-J combinations with a frequency above 0.0001, which covered roughly 99% of repertoires. For each V-J combination, a TCR clonal expansion and chaos score was defined as F50 clonal expansion divided by the chaos observed in the TCRdist matrix. Welch's t-statistics and random forest were used to narrow the features down to 10 to 15 V-J combinations, which were then fed into a naive Bayes classifier. Thyroid-blood repertoire similarity was quantified with the Morisita-Horn index. In TCRdb, the public reads were trimmed at Q25 with fastp and aligned with MiXCR, with productive beta chains retained. Each CDR3 protein gets just one entry, which takes the most common genes and DNA from the rows behind it. TCRdb's processing, not the authors', yielded these V and J calls. Within this sample are roughly 300,000 distinct CDR3 sequences, with around a sixth of them counted one time only. The top ten constitute 12% of the sample.

This TCR came from an adult man with Graves' ophthalmopathy. The sample taken for sequencing was peripheral blood.

The DNA sequence is as follows: TGTGCCAGCACCCTGACTCGGGGGGCTAAAGGCTACACCTTC. The resulting protein is CASTLTRGAKGYTF. In this chain, TRBV2 is recombined with TRBJ1-2; TRBD1 might be the D gene, on 6 matching bases. From cysteine to phenylalanine, the CDR3 is 14 amino acids long. Kept here is only the CDR3 DNA, which spans 42 bases and is read in frame from base 1. For CDR1 and CDR2, the germline V gene lists SNHLY and FYNNEI. The germline ends are 20 bases apart after V is trimmed by 7 bases and J by 8 bases.